This TCR beta chain was captured by sequencing in a study of blood T cell repertoires in COVID-19. Across the whole study: Material from acute and convalescent COVID-19 was sourced from the United States, Italy and Spain.

Germline V gene sequence: CDR1 ENHRY, CDR2 SYGVKD. CDR3 length: 11 residues. Libraries were prepared by immunoSEQ multiplex PCR; TCRdb keeps only in-frame clonotypes and omits some of them. The sample lists roughly 330,000 clones; approximately 90% were seen once. Concerning this clone itself: A read error may produce the germline difference seen at one junction end.

Participants spanned ages about 18 to 90 years and resided in roughly 22 US areas. Participants had their cohort set by participant-reported clinical history. For recovered donors of Cohort 3, there were two negative PCRs, clearance, or symptom resolution. The receptor was derived from a woman in her 30s who had recovered from COVID-19. J is TRBJ1-2 and V is TRBV10-3; perhaps TRBD1 as D (6 bases). Sequences were obtained from PBMCs or T cells enriched from blood (not recorded which). CDR3 in amino acids: CAIREGQSRMF. The CDR3 DNA reads as TGTGCCATCAGAGAAGGACAGAGCCGAATGTTC.